The rows below give T cell receptor beta chains drawn from one sample of a study of T cell changes during pregnancy in multiple sclerosis. TCRdb keeps only in-frame clones here, not all; method: immunoSEQ multiplex PCR. The sample has 35,000 to 45,000 clones; 85% to 90% are singletons. Sequencing used peripheral blood, obtained in the second trimester of pregnancy. These receptors all stem from a female donor in good health, enrolled as a control in a pregnancy study. Both conserved end residues are part of each CDR3. The order of the fields is J gene, D gene, clone size, V gene, CDR3 protein, CDR3 DNA. A D gene is named only where the DNA matches it firmly. Only part of the rows carry a size: once, few, many, or a class if the clone is expanded.

J: TRBJ2-7
D: TRBD2
size: few
V: TRBV5-1
CDR3: CASSLVGPGTSGVEQYF
DNA: TGCGCCAGCAGCTTGGTAGGCCCCGGGACTAGCGGGGTCGAGCAGTACTTC

J: TRBJ2-7
D: TRBD1
size: NA
V: TRBV11-2
CDR3: CASSLLGTGLSEQYF
DNA: TGTGCCAGCAGCTTACTAGGGACAGGGCTGAGCGAGCAGTACTTC

J: TRBJ2-3
D: TRBD2
size: once
V: TRBV9
CDR3: CASSVGGGSTDTQYF
DNA: TGTGCCAGCAGCGTCGGCGGGGGGAGCACAGATACGCAGTATTTT

J: TRBJ2-3
D: TRBD2
size: NA
V: TRBV5-4
CDR3: CASSSLAGGSTDTQYF
DNA: TGTGCCAGCAGCTCCTTAGCGGGGGGGAGCACAGATACGCAGTATTTT

J: TRBJ1-1
D: TRBD1
size: once
V: TRBV19
CDR3: CASRRVLGQGVSATEAFF
DNA: TGTGCCAGTAGAAGAGTTTTGGGACAGGGGGTATCGGCCACTGAAGCTTTCTTT

J: TRBJ2-5
D: NA
size: NA
V: TRBV4-1
CDR3: CASSQDEVAQETQYF
DNA: TGCGCCAGCAGCCAAGATGAGGTGGCACAAGAGACCCAGTACTTC

J: TRBJ2-2
D: NA
size: NA
V: TRBV5-4
CDR3: CASSQGQTGELFF
DNA: TGTGCCAGCAGCCAAGGACAGACCGGGGAGCTGTTTTTT

J: TRBJ2-1
D: TRBD1
size: NA
V: TRBV19
CDR3: CASRGGQPYNEQFF
DNA: TGTGCCAGTAGAGGGGGACAGCCATACAATGAGCAGTTCTTC

J: TRBJ2-1
D: TRBD2
size: NA
V: TRBV12-5
CDR3: CASGPTSGSSYNEQFF
DNA: TGTGCTAGTGGCCCGACTAGCGGGAGCTCCTACAATGAGCAGTTCTTC

J: TRBJ2-2
D: NA
size: NA
V: TRBV7-8
CDR3: CASSLLSTGELFF
DNA: TGTGCCAGCAGCTTACTGAGTACCGGGGAGCTGTTTTTT

J: TRBJ1-6
D: NA
size: many
V: TRBV18
CDR3: CASSPHRGAHDNSPLHF
DNA: TGTGCCAGCTCACCACACCGGGGAGCTCACGACAATTCACCCCTCCACTTT

J: TRBJ2-7
D: TRBD1
size: NA
V: TRBV27
CDR3: CASSDKISGTGVWEQYF
DNA: TGTGCCAGCAGTGACAAAATCTCCGGGACAGGGGTGTGGGAGCAGTACTTC

J: TRBJ2-7
D: TRBD2
size: NA
V: TRBV19
CDR3: CASSIRGGSSYEQYF
DNA: TGTGCCAGTAGTATTAGGGGCGGGAGCTCCTACGAGCAGTACTTC

J: TRBJ2-2
D: TRBD2
size: NA
V: TRBV7-9
CDR3: CASGKGLAVTGELFF
DNA: TGTGCCAGCGGAAAGGGACTAGCGGTCACCGGGGAGCTGTTTTTT

J: TRBJ1-2
D: TRBD1
size: NA
V: TRBV27
CDR3: CASSAFDREIYGYTF
DNA: TGTGCCAGCAGTGCCTTCGACAGGGAAATCTATGGCTACACCTTC

J: TRBJ2-5
D: TRBD2
size: NA
V: TRBV10-3
CDR3: CAISGGLSYQETQYF
DNA: TGTGCCATCAGTGGGGGACTATCGTACCAAGAGACCCAGTACTTC